These 21 T cell receptor beta chains originate from one sample sequenced in a study of T cell responses to AZD1222 COVID-19 vaccine. Using immunoSEQ multiplex PCR, the repertoire was profiled, and TCRdb retains in-frame clones only, with some absent. The table has 140,000 to 150,000 clones, more than 85% seen once. The sequences come from peripheral blood, collected on day 0 of AZD1222 vaccination. These receptors were obtained from an adult in good health.

The genes are TRBV7-6 and TRBJ2-2, with 8 bases aligning to TRBD2. Trimming at V came to 8 bases and at J to 3 bases, leaving 8 bases not matched to a gene. The germline CDR1 and CDR2 sequences are SGHVS and FNYEAQ. This CDR3 is built from 15 residues. The CDR3 spells CASRRGTRDTGELFF. CDR3 in DNA: TGTGCCAGCCGCCGCGGGACTAGGGACACCGGGGAGCTGTTTTTT.

The chain is built from TRBV30 and TRBJ1-3; unclear D gene. This CDR3 is built from 15 residues. The germline V gene has CDR1 GTSNPN and CDR2 SVGIG (reference sequence). The V gene lost 7 bases and the J gene lost 0 bases, with 16 bases spanning the gap. CDR3 region: CALTTNTISGNTIYF. In DNA, the CDR3 is TGTGCCTTGACTACGAACACCATCTCTGGAAACACCATATATTTT.

V and J are TRBV11-3 and TRBJ2-1, with no clear D. V was trimmed by 0 bases and J by 7 bases, leaving 7 bases between them. Germline lookup yields CDR1 SGHNT and CDR2 YENEEA. The length of the CDR3 is 13 residues. CDR3 in DNA: TGTGCCAGCAGCTTAGATACCCTTAATGAGCAGTTCTTC. Amino acids: CASSLDTLNEQFF.

The chain carries TRBV5-4 and TRBJ1-4; a weak D match, TRBD1 (6 bases). Trimming stripped 3 bases from V and 7 bases from J, with 19 bases between. Germline V gene lookup returns CDR1 SGHNT and CDR2 YYREEE (reference sequence). The CDR3 sequence is 16 residues long. The DNA for the CDR3 is TGTGCCAGCAGCTCCGGCCCTTCCAGGGGATCTGAAAAACTGTTTTTT. Protein product: CASSSGPSRGSEKLFF.

The CDR3: CASSQPRLAGGLYTDTQYF. As DNA, the CDR3 is TGTGCCAGCAGCCAACCTCGACTAGCGGGAGGACTATACACAGATACGCAGTATTTT. This sequence joins TRBV7-8 and TRBJ2-3; 13 bases align to TRBD2. The CDR3 has 19 residues. Losses at the gene ends were 5 bases for V and 2 bases for J; bases not matched to a gene: 13. Per germline, CDR1 SGHVS and CDR2 FQNEAQ.

This clone occurred a few times. The chain recombines TRBV18 with TRBJ1-2; D is uncertain. The CDR3 extends over 15 amino acids. The V end lost 2 bases, the J end lost 7 bases, and 17 bases lay between the germline ends. Germline CDR1 and CDR2: KGHSH and LQKENI. The CDR3, as DNA: TGTGCCAGCTCACCAATCGGTCCCGCTGAGGGTGGCTACACCTTC. Translated: CASSPIGPAEGGYTF.

This clone was recorded a few times. The V call is TRBV28, the J call TRBJ1-3; D unresolved. This CDR3 has 14 residues. Germline-derived CDR1 and CDR2 are MDHEN and SYDVKM. The V gene lost 5 bases and the J gene lost 0 bases, with 8 bases spanning the gap. The chain's CDR3 is CASSRGFSGNTIYF. The DNA for the CDR3 is TGTGCCAGCAGTCGCGGGTTCTCTGGAAACACCATATATTTT. Full variable domain (rest looked up from reference TRBV28 and TRBJ1-3): DVKVTQSSRYLVKRTGEKVFLECVQDMDHENMFWYRQDPGLGLRLIYFSYDVKMKEKGDIPEGYSVSREKKERFSLILESASTNQTSMYLCASSRGFSGNTIYFGEGSWLTVV.

The chain links TRBV2 to TRBJ1-2, with 9 nucleotides matching TRBD1. V gave up 6 bases and J gave up 3 bases; unmatched junction bases: 5. This CDR3 region has 14 residues. Germline V lookup: CDR1 SNHLY, CDR2 FYNNEI. For the CDR3, the DNA is TGTGCCAGCAGCAAGAGGACAGGGGACTATGGCTACACCTTC. Protein: CASSKRTGDYGYTF. The full variable domain, its missing parts supplied by reference TRBV2 and TRBJ1-2, is EPEVTQTPSHQVTQMGQEVILRCVPISNHLYFYWYRQILGQKVEFLVSFYNNEISEKSEIFDDQFSVERPDGSNFTLKIRSTKLEDSAMYFCASSKRTGDYGYTFGSGTRLTVV.

As concerns this clone: Mismatch with germline at one junction end may stem from a read error. The chain uses TRBV7-7 and TRBJ2-1; 11 bases map to TRBD2. The germline V gene encodes CDR1 SSHAT and CDR2 FNYEAQ (reference sequence). This CDR3 is built from 18 residues. The CDR3 sequence is CASSLGLAGGPRNNEQFF. The CDR3, as DNA: TGTGCTAGCAGCTTAGGGTTAGCGGGAGGGCCAAGGAACAATGAGCAGTTCTTC.

The chain couples TRBV9 to TRBJ1-1; 8 nucleotides line up with TRBD1. The CDR3 extends over 14 amino acids. V was pared by 3 bases and J by 6 bases, with 7 bases of the junction left unmatched. The germline V gene has CDR1 SGDLS and CDR2 YYNGEE. The CDR3, as DNA: TGTGCCAGCAGCGCGGACAGGGCTGGGGCTGAAGCTTTCTTT. This codes for CASSADRAGAEAFF.

V and J are TRBV10-3 and TRBJ1-1; the D is unclear. Germline CDR1 reads ENHRY; CDR2 reads SYGVKD. Trimming cost V 10 bases and J 1 base, with 19 bases left between them. CDR3 size: 15 residues. The CDR3 nucleotides read TGTGCCACGACGAAAGATCCTACAGCGAACACTGAAGCTTTCTTT. Translation: CATTKDPTANTEAFF.

This clone has just one count. This chain links TRBV9 with TRBJ2-1; D possibly uses TRBD1 or TRBD2 (5 bases each). Trimming took 4 bases from V and 3 from J, leaving 11 bases between them. Germline assignment: CDR1 SGDLS and CDR2 YYNGEE. This CDR3 is 14 amino acids long. CDR3 DNA: TGTGCCAGCAGCCCCGGGACCGACTACAATGAGCAGTTCTTC. As protein: CASSPGTDYNEQFF.

This clone came up once. This chain connects TRBV9 to TRBJ1-2; a weak D match, TRBD1 (5 bases). Germline lookup yields CDR1 SGDLS and CDR2 YYNGEE. The CDR3 consists of 13 residues. Trimming cost V 4 bases and J 4 bases, with 11 bases left between them. The CDR3 DNA follows: TGTGCCAGCAGCCAGGGTTGGGGCTATGGCTACACCTTC. Translation gives CASSQGWGYGYTF.

The chain employs TRBV5-1 and TRBJ2-4; TRBD2 is a possible D gene (5 bases). CDR1 and CDR2 (germline): SGHRS, YFSETQ. Trimming left V 5 bases short and J 1 base short, with 16 bases between. The length of the CDR3 is 16 residues. The CDR3 bases are TGCGCCAGCAGGGTGGTGGGGAGAGGGGCCAAAAACATTCAGTACTTC. This gives the protein CASRVVGRGAKNIQYF.

V is TRBV5-1 and J is TRBJ1-6; TRBD1 matches 10 bases. The V gene's germline CDR1 is SGHRS and CDR2 YFSETQ. CDR3 length: 16 residues. With V trimmed by 0 bases and J by 11 bases, 8 bases remained unmatched. The CDR3 here is CASSLVSDRGRTPLHF. The CDR3 nucleotides are TGCGCCAGCAGCTTGGTAAGCGACAGGGGGCGAACACCCCTCCACTTT.

CDR3 protein: CASSWTPGLAGNEQYF. The DNA of the CDR3 is TGCGCCAGCAGCTGGACGCCGGGACTAGCGGGCAACGAGCAGTACTTC. The genes are TRBV5-1 and TRBJ2-7; TRBD2 agrees at 12 bases. The CDR3 length is 16 residues. Trimming cost V 3 bases and J 5 bases; bases outside gene matches: 9. Germline values: CDR1 SGHRS, CDR2 YFSETQ.

This chain links TRBV3-1 (or the pseudogene TRBV3-2) with TRBJ2-1; possibly TRBD1 for D (6 bases). This CDR3 comprises 13 residues. The germline V and J ends were trimmed by 0 bases and 15 bases, with 15 bases remaining between them. Germline CDR1 is LGHDT and CDR2 is YNNKEL (reference sequence). The CDR3 here is CASSQDLGQPRFF. As DNA, the CDR3 is TGTGCCAGCAGCCAAGATCTGGGACAACCTCGGTTCTTC.

The chain is built from TRBV4-1 and TRBJ1-2; 8 positions match TRBD1. Germline lookup yields CDR1 MGHRA and CDR2 YSYEKL. J was trimmed by 2 bases and V by 0 bases; bases with no gene match: 5. This CDR3 has 16 amino acids. CDR3 in DNA: TGCGCCAGCAGCCAAGATTCCCGGACAGGGAACTATGGCTACACCTTC. This gives the protein CASSQDSRTGNYGYTF.

The chain is built from TRBV7-2 and TRBJ2-1; unclear D gene. This CDR3 has 13 residues. The V gene lost 3 bases and the J gene lost 8 bases, with 11 bases spanning the gap. Germline loops: CDR1 SGHTA, CDR2 FQGNSA. CDR3 protein: CASSLSGRDEQFF. The CDR3 DNA reads TGTGCCAGCAGCTTGAGTGGTAGGGATGAGCAGTTCTTC.

J is TRBJ2-7 and V is TRBV6-6; TRBD1 aligns across 8 bases. CDR1 and CDR2 from the germline V gene are MNHNY and SVGAGI (reference sequence). The CDR3 sequence is 16 residues long. With 0 bases clipped from V and 7 bases from J, the junction kept 11 bases outside the gene matches. The CDR3 nucleotides read TGTGCCAGCAGTTACTCCCAGGGGGCGCTTTTCAGTGAGCAGTACTTC. It codes for CASSYSQGALFSEQYF.

J is TRBJ1-3 and V is TRBV25-1, with no clear D. V was pared by 4 bases and J by 3 bases, with 16 bases between. Germline loops: CDR1 MGHDK, CDR2 SYGVNS. This CDR3 contains 16 residues. The CDR3 DNA follows: TGTGCCAGCAGTGCGTCCCTTGGTTATGGTGGAAACACCATATATTTT. Protein: CASSASLGYGGNTIYF.